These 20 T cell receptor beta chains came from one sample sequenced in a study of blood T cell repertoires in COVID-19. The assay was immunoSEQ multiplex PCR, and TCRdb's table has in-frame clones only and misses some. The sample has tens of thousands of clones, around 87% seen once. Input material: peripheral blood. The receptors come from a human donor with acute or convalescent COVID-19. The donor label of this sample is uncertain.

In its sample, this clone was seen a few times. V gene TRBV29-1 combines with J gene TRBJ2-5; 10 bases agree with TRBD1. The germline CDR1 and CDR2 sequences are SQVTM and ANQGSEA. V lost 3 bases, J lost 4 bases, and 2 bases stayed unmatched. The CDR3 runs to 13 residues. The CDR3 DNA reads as TGCAGCGTTGAGGGACAGGGGATAGAGACCCAGTACTTC. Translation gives CSVEGQGIETQYF.

CDR3 nucleotide sequence: TGTGCCAGCAGCCACCCCGGTCCTAGCTCTGGAAACACCATATATTTT. It is translated as CASSHPGPSSGNTIYF. The rearrangement uses TRBV3-1 (or the pseudogene TRBV3-2) and TRBJ1-3; no reliable D call. Trimming cost V 3 bases and J 0 bases, with 12 bases left between them. This CDR3 comprises 16 residues. Germline CDR1 is LGHDT and CDR2 is YNNKEL (reference sequence).

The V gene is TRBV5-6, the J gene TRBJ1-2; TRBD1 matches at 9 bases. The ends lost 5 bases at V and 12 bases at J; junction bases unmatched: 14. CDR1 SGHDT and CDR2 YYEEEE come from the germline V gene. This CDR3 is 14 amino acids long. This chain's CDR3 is CASRTHSGQGQNTF. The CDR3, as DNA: TGTGCCAGCAGGACACATTCTGGACAGGGGCAAAACACCTTC.

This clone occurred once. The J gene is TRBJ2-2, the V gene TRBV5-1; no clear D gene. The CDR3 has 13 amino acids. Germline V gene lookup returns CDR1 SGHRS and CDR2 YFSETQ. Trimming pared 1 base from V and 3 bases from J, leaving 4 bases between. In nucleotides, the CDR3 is TGCGCCAGCAGCTTGCGAGACACCGGGGAGCTGTTTTTT. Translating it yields CASSLRDTGELFF.

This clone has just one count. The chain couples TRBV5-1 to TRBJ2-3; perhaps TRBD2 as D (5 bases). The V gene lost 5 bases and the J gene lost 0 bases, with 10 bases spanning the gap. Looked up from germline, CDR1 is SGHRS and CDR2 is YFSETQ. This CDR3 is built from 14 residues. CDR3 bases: TGCGCCAGCAGTTCTCGCGGGAGCACAGATACGCAGTATTTT. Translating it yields CASSSRGSTDTQYF.

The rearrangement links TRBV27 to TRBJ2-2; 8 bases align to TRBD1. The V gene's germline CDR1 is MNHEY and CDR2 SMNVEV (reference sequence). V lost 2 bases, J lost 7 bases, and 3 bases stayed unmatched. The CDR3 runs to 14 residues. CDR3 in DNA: TGTGCCAGCAGTTTACAGGGGGCAATCGGGGAGCTGTTTTTT. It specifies CASSLQGAIGELFF.

CDR3 nucleotide sequence: TGTGCCAGCAGCTTAGTTTCGACAGGGGGTAGCTACGAGCAGTACGTC. This gives the protein CASSLVSTGGSYEQYV. V is TRBV7-9 and J is TRBJ2-7; 9 positions agree with TRBD1. This CDR3 comprises 16 residues. V lost 1 base to trimming and J lost 3 bases; unmatched junction nucleotides: 7. CDR1 and CDR2 (germline): SEHNR, FQNEAQ (reference sequence).

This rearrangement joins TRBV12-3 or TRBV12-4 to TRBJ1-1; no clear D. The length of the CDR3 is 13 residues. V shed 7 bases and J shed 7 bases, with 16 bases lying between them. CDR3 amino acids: CASTQDGDGEAFF. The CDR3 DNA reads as TGTGCCAGCACCCAGGACGGGGATGGTGAAGCTTTCTTT.

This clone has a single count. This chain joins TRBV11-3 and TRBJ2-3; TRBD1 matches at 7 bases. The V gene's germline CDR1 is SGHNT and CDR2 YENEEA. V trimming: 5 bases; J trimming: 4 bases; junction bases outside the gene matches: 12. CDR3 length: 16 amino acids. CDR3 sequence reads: CASSQGIGGSADTQYF. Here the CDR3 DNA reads TGTGCCAGCAGCCAGGGGATAGGGGGCTCGGCAGATACGCAGTATTTT.

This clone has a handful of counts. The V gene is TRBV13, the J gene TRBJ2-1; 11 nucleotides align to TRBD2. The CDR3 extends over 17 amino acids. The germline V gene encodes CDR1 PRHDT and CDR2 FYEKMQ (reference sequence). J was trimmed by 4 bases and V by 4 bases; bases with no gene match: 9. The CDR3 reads CASSSKSSGGTYNEQFF. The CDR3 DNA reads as TGTGCCAGCAGCTCCAAATCTAGCGGGGGGACATACAATGAGCAGTTCTTC.

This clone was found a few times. In DNA, the CDR3 is TGTGCCAGCAGCCCTTTTCCCCCGAGTACTAGCGATTCGGGGGAGCTGTTTTTT. This codes for CASSPFPPSTSDSGELFF. The chain couples TRBV28 to TRBJ2-2; the match to TRBD2 covers 7 bases. V trimming: 6 bases; J trimming: 8 bases; junction bases outside the gene matches: 21. This CDR3 is 18 amino acids long. CDR1 and CDR2 from the germline V gene are MDHEN and SYDVKM.

CDR3 protein: CASSSSGTGRREQFF. The CDR3 DNA follows: TGTGCCAGCAGTAGTTCGGGGACAGGCCGCCGTGAGCAGTTCTTC. The chain is built from TRBV6-5 and TRBJ2-1; 8 bases are a match to TRBD1. The CDR3 is 15 amino acids. The J segment lost 9 bases and the V segment lost 5 bases, leaving 12 bases of the junction unmatched. Germline assignment: CDR1 MNHEY and CDR2 SVGAGI.

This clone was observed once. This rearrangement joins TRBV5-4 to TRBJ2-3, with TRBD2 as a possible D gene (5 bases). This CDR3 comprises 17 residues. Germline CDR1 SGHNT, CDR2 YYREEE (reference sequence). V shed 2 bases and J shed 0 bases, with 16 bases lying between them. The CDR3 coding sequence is TGTGCCAGCAGCTTCTCAGGCGGAGGCCCTAGCACAGATACGCAGTATTTT. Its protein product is CASSFSGGGPSTDTQYF.

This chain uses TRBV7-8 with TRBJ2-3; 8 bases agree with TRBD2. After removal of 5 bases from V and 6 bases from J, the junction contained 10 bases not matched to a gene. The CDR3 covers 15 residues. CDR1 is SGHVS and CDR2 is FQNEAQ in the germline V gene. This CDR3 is CASSEVGGRSDTQYF. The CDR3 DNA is TGTGCCAGCAGCGAAGTCGGCGGGAGGTCCGATACGCAGTATTTT.

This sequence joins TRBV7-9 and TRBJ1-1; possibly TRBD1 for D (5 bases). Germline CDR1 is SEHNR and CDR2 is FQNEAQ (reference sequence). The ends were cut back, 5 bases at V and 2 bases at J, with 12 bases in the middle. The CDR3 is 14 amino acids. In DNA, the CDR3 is TGTGCCAGCAGCCGGGGGATCCTCAACACTGAAGCTTTCTTT. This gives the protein CASSRGILNTEAFF.

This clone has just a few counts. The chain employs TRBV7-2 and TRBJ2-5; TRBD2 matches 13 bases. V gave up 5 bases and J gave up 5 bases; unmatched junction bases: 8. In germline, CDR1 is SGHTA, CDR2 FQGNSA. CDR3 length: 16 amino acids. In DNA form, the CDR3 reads TGTGCCAGCAGCACCCGACTAGCGGGGGGCGGGGAGACCCAGTACTTC. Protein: CASSTRLAGGGETQYF.

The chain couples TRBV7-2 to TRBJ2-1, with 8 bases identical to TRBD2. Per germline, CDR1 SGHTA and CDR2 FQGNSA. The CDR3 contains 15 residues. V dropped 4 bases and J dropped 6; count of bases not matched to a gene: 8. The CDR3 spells CASSSRGGRTNEQFF. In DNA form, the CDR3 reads TGTGCCAGCAGCTCCCGCGGCGGGAGGACCAATGAGCAGTTCTTC.

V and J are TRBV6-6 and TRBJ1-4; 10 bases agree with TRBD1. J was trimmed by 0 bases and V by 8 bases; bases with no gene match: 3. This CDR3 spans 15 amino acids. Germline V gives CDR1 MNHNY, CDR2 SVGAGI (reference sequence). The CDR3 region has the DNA TGTGCCAGCCGGGACAGGGGTGCAACTAATGAAAAACTGTTTTTT. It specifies CASRDRGATNEKLFF.

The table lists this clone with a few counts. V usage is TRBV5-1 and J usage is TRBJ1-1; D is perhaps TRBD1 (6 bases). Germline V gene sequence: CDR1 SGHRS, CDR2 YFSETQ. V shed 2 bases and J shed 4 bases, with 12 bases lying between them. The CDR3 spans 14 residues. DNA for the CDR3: TGCGCCAGCAGCTTTACAGGGCCGGGCACTGAAGCTTTCTTT. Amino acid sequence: CASSFTGPGTEAFF.

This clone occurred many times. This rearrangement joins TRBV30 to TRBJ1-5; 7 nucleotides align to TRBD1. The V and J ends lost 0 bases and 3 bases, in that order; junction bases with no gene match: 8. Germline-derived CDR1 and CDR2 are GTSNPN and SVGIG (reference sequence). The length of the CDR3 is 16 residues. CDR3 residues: CAWSVRGRGDNQPQHF. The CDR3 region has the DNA TGTGCCTGGAGTGTACGGGGCAGGGGGGACAATCAGCCCCAGCATTTT.